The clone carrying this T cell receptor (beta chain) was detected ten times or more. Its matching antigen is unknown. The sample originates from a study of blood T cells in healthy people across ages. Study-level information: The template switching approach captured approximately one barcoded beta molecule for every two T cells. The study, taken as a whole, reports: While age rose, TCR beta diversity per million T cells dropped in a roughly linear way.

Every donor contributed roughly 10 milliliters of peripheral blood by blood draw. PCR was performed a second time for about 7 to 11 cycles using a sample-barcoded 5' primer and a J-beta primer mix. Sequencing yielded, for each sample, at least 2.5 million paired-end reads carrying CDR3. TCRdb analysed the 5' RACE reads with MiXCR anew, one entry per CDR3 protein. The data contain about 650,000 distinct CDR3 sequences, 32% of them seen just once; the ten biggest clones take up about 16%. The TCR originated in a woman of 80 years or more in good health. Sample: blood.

CDR3 nucleotides: TGTGCCAGCAGTTCTCCGACTAGCGGGGGGAAGACCCAGTACTTC. It specifies CASSSPTSGGKTQYF. The chain couples TRBV6-5 to TRBJ2-5, with 13 bases fitting TRBD2. CDR1 and CDR2 (germline): MNHEY, SVGAGI. This CDR3 spans 15 amino acids. The V segment lost 4 bases and the J segment 6 bases; nucleotides outside the gene matches: 5.